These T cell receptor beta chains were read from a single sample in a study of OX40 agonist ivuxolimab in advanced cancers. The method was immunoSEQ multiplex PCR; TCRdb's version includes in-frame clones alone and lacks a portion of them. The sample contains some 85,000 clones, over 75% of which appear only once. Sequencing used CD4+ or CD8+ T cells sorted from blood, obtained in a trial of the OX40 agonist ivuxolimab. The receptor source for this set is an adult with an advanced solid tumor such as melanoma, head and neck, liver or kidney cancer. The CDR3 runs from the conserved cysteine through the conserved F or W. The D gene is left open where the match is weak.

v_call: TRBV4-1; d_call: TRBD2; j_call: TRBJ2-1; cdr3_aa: CASSQVTGGNEQFF
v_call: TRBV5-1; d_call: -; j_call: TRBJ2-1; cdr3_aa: CASFSLPSGEQFF
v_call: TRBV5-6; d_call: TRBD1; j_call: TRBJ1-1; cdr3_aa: CASSPGQGGFMNTEAFF
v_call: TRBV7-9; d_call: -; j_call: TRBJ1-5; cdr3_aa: CASSLSGDQPQHF
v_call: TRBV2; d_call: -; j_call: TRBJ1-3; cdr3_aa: CASSVSGNTIYF
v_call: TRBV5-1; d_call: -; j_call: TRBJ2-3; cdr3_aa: CASSFAPYRAYSTDTQYF
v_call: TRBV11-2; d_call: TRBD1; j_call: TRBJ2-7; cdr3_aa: CASSLVDRVSSYEQYF
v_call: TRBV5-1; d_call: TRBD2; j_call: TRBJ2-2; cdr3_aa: CASSSQAGAATGELFF
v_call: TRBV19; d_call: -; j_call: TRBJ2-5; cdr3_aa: CASSSPGTGTSRLQETQYF
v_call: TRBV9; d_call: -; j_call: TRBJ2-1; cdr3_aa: CASSAQGHEQFF
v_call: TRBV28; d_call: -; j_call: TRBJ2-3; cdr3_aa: CASRRSPQRSTDTQYF
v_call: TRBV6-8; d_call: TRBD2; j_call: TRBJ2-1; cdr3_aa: CASSSYGLAGEQFF
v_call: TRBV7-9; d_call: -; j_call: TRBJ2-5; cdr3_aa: CASSHHPGNRQTQYF
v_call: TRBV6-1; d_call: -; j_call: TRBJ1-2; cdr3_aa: CASSEEWGYGYGYTF
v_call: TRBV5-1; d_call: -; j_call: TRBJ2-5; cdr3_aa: CASSIDQETQYF
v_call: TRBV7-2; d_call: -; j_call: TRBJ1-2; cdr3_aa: CASSWNIRDGYTF
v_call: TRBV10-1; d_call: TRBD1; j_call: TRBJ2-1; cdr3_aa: CASSPKDRVSYNEQFF
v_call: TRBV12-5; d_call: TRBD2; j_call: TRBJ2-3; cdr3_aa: CASGPGLAGATDTQYF
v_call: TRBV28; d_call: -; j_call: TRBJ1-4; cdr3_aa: CASSAPGFSATNEKLFF
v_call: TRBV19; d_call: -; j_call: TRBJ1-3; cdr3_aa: CASSPKGPNTIYF
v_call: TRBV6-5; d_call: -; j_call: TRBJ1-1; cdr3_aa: CASSSQGQTEAFF
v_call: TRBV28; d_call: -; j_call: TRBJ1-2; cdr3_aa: CASRAGSPGYTF
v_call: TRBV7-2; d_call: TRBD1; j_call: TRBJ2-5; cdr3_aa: CASSSDREETQYF